These 27 T cell receptor beta chains were all obtained from the same sample, sequenced in a study of technical replicates of blood from a few donors. Using immunoSEQ multiplex PCR, the repertoire was profiled, and TCRdb retains in-frame clones only, with some absent. This sample has roughly 97,000 clones, with approximately 96% found just once. Material: T cells isolated from PBMCs. These TCRs come from a human donor in good health.

J is TRBJ2-1 and V is TRBV4-3; 11 bases line up with TRBD2. The CDR3 covers 17 residues. V lost 0 bases to trimming and J lost 14 bases; unmatched junction nucleotides: 15. Germline assignment: CDR1 LGHNA and CDR2 YSLEER. The DNA for the CDR3 is TGCGCCAGCAGCCAAGATTCGCATAATAGCGGGAGGGGACGGAAGTTCTTC. As protein: CASSQDSHNSGRGRKFF.

This chain connects TRBV30 to TRBJ1-4; D is undetermined. The CDR3 spans 12 residues. V lost 0 bases, J lost 7 bases, and 6 bases lay in between. Germline V lookup: CDR1 GTSNPN, CDR2 SVGIG (reference sequence). The CDR3 is CAWSVQVEKLFF. In DNA, the CDR3 is TGTGCCTGGAGTGTACAAGTTGAAAAACTGTTTTTT.

This chain uses TRBV9 with TRBJ1-1; tentative D call: TRBD1 (6 bases). Trimming shortened V by 0 bases and J by 2 bases, and 11 bases separated the two germline ends. Looked up from germline, CDR1 is SGDLS and CDR2 is YYNGEE. This CDR3 contains 15 residues. In nucleotides, the CDR3 is TGTGCCAGCAGCGTAGCAGGGACAAGCAACACTGAAGCTTTCTTT. This gives the protein CASSVAGTSNTEAFF.

This chain connects TRBV28 to TRBJ2-7; TRBD2 might be the D (6 bases). Trimming cost V 5 bases and J 5 bases, with 13 bases left between them. The CDR3 has 13 amino acids. Germline assignment: CDR1 MDHEN and CDR2 SYDVKM. The CDR3 spells CASSRSGRNEQYF. The CDR3 DNA is TGTGCCAGCAGTCGTTCAGGGAGGAACGAGCAGTACTTC.

The rearrangement joins TRBV9 to TRBJ2-2, with TRBD2 identical over 10 bases. CDR1 is SGDLS, CDR2 YYNGEE, per germline. This CDR3 spans 22 amino acids. The J segment lost 0 bases and the V segment lost 0 bases, leaving 17 bases of the junction unmatched. The CDR3: CASSVASRLAGIKGANTGELFF. The CDR3 bases are TGTGCCAGCAGCGTAGCTTCTAGACTAGCGGGCATCAAAGGGGCGAACACCGGGGAGCTGTTTTTT. Supplemented by reference TRBV9 and TRBJ2-2, the full variable domain reads DSGVTQTPKHLITATGQRVTLRCSPRSGDLSVYWYQQSLDQGLQFLIQYYNGEERAKGNILERFSAQQFPDLHSELNLSSLELGDSALYFCASSVASRLAGIKGANTGELFFGEGSRLTVL.

The CDR3, as DNA: TGTGCCAGCAGTTTGTCATCAGGACAGGGTACAGATACGCAGTATTTT. Its protein product is CASSLSSGQGTDTQYF. This chain connects TRBV27 to TRBJ2-3, with TRBD1 matching 8 bases. The germline CDR1 and CDR2 sequences are MNHEY and SMNVEV (reference sequence). The CDR3 loop spans 16 amino acids. V was clipped by 3 bases and J by 3 bases; unmatched bases: 8.

The chain is built from TRBV11-3 and TRBJ2-7, with D possibly matching TRBD1 (5 bases). Germline CDR1 SGHNT, CDR2 YENEEA. This CDR3 contains 13 residues. V shed 5 bases and J shed 5 bases, with 13 bases lying between them. Here the CDR3 DNA reads TGTGCCAGCAGCACGATCCAGGGTAACGAGCAGTACTTC. Its translation: CASSTIQGNEQYF.

The chain carries TRBV27 and TRBJ2-2, with D possibly TRBD1 on 6 matching bases. V shed 6 bases and J shed 6 bases, with 11 bases lying between them. CDR1 MNHEY and CDR2 SMNVEV come from the germline V gene (reference sequence). The CDR3 contains 13 residues. This CDR3 is CASSTGWAGELFF. The CDR3 nucleotides read TGTGCCAGCAGCACAGGGTGGGCCGGGGAGCTGTTTTTT.

The chain links TRBV7-2 to TRBJ1-2, with TRBD1 matching 8 bases. This CDR3 comprises 14 residues. Germline V gene lookup returns CDR1 SGHTA and CDR2 FQGNSA. V shed 5 bases and J 4 bases; nucleotides not matched to a gene: 6. DNA of the CDR3: TGTGCCAGCAGCCTAAGGGACAGGAGCTATGGCTACACCTTC. Translated: CASSLRDRSYGYTF.

This chain uses TRBV6-1 with TRBJ2-6, with a possible D match to TRBD1 (6 bases). CDR3 length equals 19 residues. Germline V gene sequence: CDR1 MNHNS, CDR2 SASEGT. Trimming cost V 4 bases and J 0 bases, with 19 bases left between them. The CDR3 coding sequence is TGTGCCAGCAGTGCAATTCCGGGACACAGCTCCTCTGGGGCCAACGTCCTGACTTTC. Translating it yields CASSAIPGHSSSGANVLTF.

The V call is TRBV27, the J call TRBJ2-7; D not certain. CDR1 and CDR2 from the germline V gene are MNHEY and SMNVEV (reference sequence). V lost 5 bases to trimming and J lost 3 bases, with 17 bases between them. The CDR3 has 15 amino acids. The CDR3 DNA sequence: TGTGCCAGCAGTATACGACGAGGTTCCCTCTACGAGCAGTACTTC. It yields the protein CASSIRRGSLYEQYF.

The chain employs TRBV6-6 and TRBJ2-7; 8 positions match TRBD1. V lost 6 bases, J lost 4 bases, and 8 bases stayed unmatched. Germline-derived CDR1 and CDR2 are MNHNY and SVGAGI (reference sequence). This CDR3 has 14 amino acids. In DNA form, the CDR3 reads TGTGCCAGCAGCTCCCGGGACAGGTTTTACGAGCAGTACTTC. This gives the protein CASSSRDRFYEQYF.

This sequence joins TRBV30 and TRBJ1-2, with D possibly TRBD1 on 5 matching bases. Germline CDR1 is GTSNPN and CDR2 is SVGIG (reference sequence). CDR3 length: 13 residues. Between the trimmed V and J ends, which lost 4 bases and 6 bases, there was a span of 15 bases. The CDR3 sequence: CAWNKQKGNGYTF. CDR3 DNA sequence: TGTGCCTGGAACAAGCAGAAGGGGAATGGCTACACCTTC.

The sample holds one count of this clone. V and J are TRBV19 and TRBJ2-1, with 8 bases matching TRBD2. Germline V gene sequence: CDR1 LNHDA, CDR2 SQIVND (reference sequence). V was pared by 5 bases and J by 7 bases, with 10 bases of the junction left unmatched. CDR3 length: 15 residues. DNA of the CDR3: TGTGCCAGTAGTTTGCCGCGGGAGGTTATAAATGAGCAGTTCTTC. It encodes CASSLPREVINEQFF.

This chain joins TRBV27 and TRBJ2-7, with 7 positions matching TRBD2. Germline assignment: CDR1 MNHEY and CDR2 SMNVEV (reference sequence). The CDR3 has 13 amino acids. V lost 3 bases to trimming and J lost 4 bases; unmatched junction nucleotides: 3. The CDR3 DNA reads as TGTGCCAGCAGTTTCGGGCGGGAGTACGAGCAGTACTTC. Its protein is CASSFGREYEQYF.

The rearrangement links TRBV6-5 to TRBJ1-3, with D possibly TRBD1 on 6 matching bases. Trimming left V 6 bases short and J 2 bases short, with 14 bases between. The CDR3 is 15 amino acids. Germline CDR1 MNHEY, CDR2 SVGAGI. As DNA, the CDR3 is TGTGCCAGCAGAATGGGAACAGGGCCTGGAAACACCATATATTTT. Translation: CASRMGTGPGNTIYF.

The J gene is TRBJ1-5, the V gene TRBV7-9; 11 bases map to TRBD1. V gave up 4 bases and J gave up 7 bases; unmatched junction bases: 6. The CDR3 sequence is 15 residues long. CDR1 is SEHNR, CDR2 FQNEAQ, per germline (reference sequence). The chain's CDR3 is CASSWTGGGGQPQHF. The CDR3 coding sequence is TGTGCCAGCAGCTGGACAGGGGGCGGTGGACAGCCCCAGCATTTT.

The J gene is TRBJ2-1, the V gene TRBV5-1, with D possibly TRBD1 on 6 matching bases. Germline V gene data show CDR1 as SGHRS and CDR2 as YFSETQ. V was trimmed by 4 bases and J by 5 bases, leaving 22 bases between them. The CDR3 is made up of 17 amino acids. CDR3 amino acids: CASSITQGYVYNNEQFF. Here the CDR3 DNA reads TGCGCCAGCAGCATAACACAGGGTTATGTCTACAACAATGAGCAGTTCTTC.

This chain uses TRBV28 with TRBJ1-3, with D possibly being TRBD1 (5 bases). The CDR3 runs to 16 residues. Trimming pared 6 bases from V and 2 bases from J, leaving 17 bases between. Germline V CDR1 and CDR2: MDHEN, SYDVKM. The CDR3 DNA reads as TGTGCCAGCAGGGAGTCAGGGAAAGTAACTGGAAACACCATATATTTT. This gives the protein CASRESGKVTGNTIYF.

The rearrangement joins TRBV4-3 to TRBJ2-1; tentative D call: TRBD2 (5 bases). V was cut by 0 bases and J by 0 bases, with 15 bases left in between. This CDR3 is 18 amino acids long. Per the germline V gene, CDR1 is LGHNA and CDR2 is YSLEER. The DNA for the CDR3 is TGCGCCAGCAGCCAAGATCTGGGTAGCGCTGTCTCCTACAATGAGCAGTTCTTC. This encodes CASSQDLGSAVSYNEQFF.

This chain connects TRBV4-1 to TRBJ1-1; D unresolved. The CDR3 consists of 13 residues. Germline CDR1 is MGHRA and CDR2 is YSYEKL. V gave up 4 bases and J gave up 4 bases, with 10 bases separating them. This CDR3 reads CASSPRYGTEAFF. The CDR3 DNA follows: TGCGCCAGCAGCCCTAGATACGGCACTGAAGCTTTCTTT.

Details on this clone: The sample carries other DNA sequences with the same CDR3. The rearrangement joins TRBV5-1 to TRBJ2-1, with D hard to call. Germline CDR1 SGHRS, CDR2 YFSETQ. The CDR3 length is 13 residues. Trimming took off 0 bases at V and 4 bases at J, with 5 bases between the two ends. The chain's CDR3 is CASSLATYNEQFF. CDR3 in DNA: TGCGCCAGCAGCTTGGCTACTTACAATGAGCAGTTCTTC.

The rearrangement links TRBV28 to TRBJ2-3, with D unclear. V lost 6 bases and J 2 bases, leaving 15 bases between the germline ends. CDR3 length: 15 amino acids. Germline assignment: CDR1 MDHEN and CDR2 SYDVKM. CDR3 in amino acids: CASRHLSALTDTQYF. The CDR3 DNA reads as TGTGCCAGCAGGCACCTAAGTGCCCTCACAGATACGCAGTATTTT.

The chain couples TRBV6-5 to TRBJ2-7, with 8 bases identical to TRBD2. The V segment lost 2 bases and the J segment 4 bases; nucleotides outside the gene matches: 10. Per the germline V gene, CDR1 is MNHEY and CDR2 is SVGAGI. The CDR3 length is 16 residues. The CDR3 protein is CASSYPRGSGIYEQYF. In nucleotides, the CDR3 is TGTGCCAGCAGTTACCCCCGGGGTAGCGGGATATACGAGCAGTACTTC.

The gene calls are TRBV29-1 and TRBJ2-5; 9 bases fit TRBD2. The CDR3 length is 13 residues. The ends lost 7 bases at V and 2 bases at J; junction bases unmatched: 5. Germline V lookup: CDR1 SQVTM, CDR2 ANQGSEA. The CDR3 loop reads CSGETSGQETQYF. The CDR3 DNA reads TGCAGCGGCGAAACTAGCGGGCAAGAGACCCAGTACTTC.

J is TRBJ2-5 and V is TRBV30; unclear D gene. CDR3 length: 14 amino acids. Looked up from germline, CDR1 is GTSNPN and CDR2 is SVGIG (reference sequence). Trimming shortened V by 4 bases and J by 4 bases, and 16 bases separated the two germline ends. This CDR3 reads CAWTASPTGETQYF. CDR3 sequence (DNA): TGTGCCTGGACAGCATCCCCAACGGGAGAGACCCAGTACTTC.

The CDR3 spells CASKSTGSYNEQFF. The CDR3 DNA reads TGTGCCAGCAAATCGACTGGCTCCTACAATGAGCAGTTCTTC. V gene TRBV7-8 combines with J gene TRBJ2-1, with unresolved D. CDR1 is SGHVS and CDR2 is FQNEAQ in the germline V gene. The V end lost 7 bases, the J end lost 0 bases, and 10 bases lay between the germline ends. This CDR3 region has 14 residues.